This T cell receptor beta chain was sequenced for a study of shared clonotypes between healthy human individuals. Background on the study: Per donor, three plates held CD4 naive cells, three held CD4 memory, two held CD8 naive and one held CD8 memory.

Comments on this clone: Its antigen is unidentified.

Study-wide results and caveats: Sorted-subset samples were not fully sequenced, rarefaction indicated. Generally, estimated richness proved larger in naive subsets than it did in memory subsets.

The protocol was immunoSEQ multiplex PCR, while the TCRdb copy is restricted to in-frame clones and leaves out a portion. The profile shows about 2 million clones, roughly 94% of them singletons. The CDR3 is 15 amino acids. The junction had 6 bases not matched to a gene; V was cut back by 4 bases and J by 1 base. Per the germline V gene, CDR1 is MDHEN and CDR2 is SYDVKM. The receptor comes from a man in his late teens or twenties in good health. The sequencing sample was made of naive CD4+ T cells sorted from blood. Subset denoted: CD45RA+ positively selected. This chain joins TRBV28 and TRBJ1-1; 7 bases map to TRBD1. The CDR3 protein is CASSSTGDRNTEAFF. The DNA for the CDR3 is TGTGCCAGCAGTTCCACAGGGGACAGGAACACTGAAGCTTTCTTT.